This T cell receptor (beta chain) was sequenced for a study of T-cell memory formation after mild COVID-19. A few counts support this clonotype. Its matching antigen is unknown. TCRdb called the 5' RACE reads again in MiXCR, with one record for every CDR3 protein. This table holds a few hundred thousand distinct CDR3 sequences, 15% to 20% found once. Points from the study as a whole: Several responding clones turned up in pre-infection memory, indicating that cross-reactive memory may have taken part.

The sequence derives from a young man who had mild COVID-19 (a few samples of this study predate the infection). Cell type and time point are not known. Material: PBMCs or a T cell subset sorted from them (not recorded which).

The CDR3 is CASSSNPTGDSPLHF. The CDR3 DNA sequence: TGCGCCAGCAGCTCCAATCCTACAGGGGATTCACCCCTCCACTTT. The chain uses TRBV5-1 and TRBJ1-6, with 7 positions matching TRBD1. The CDR3 is 15 residues long. Losses at the gene ends were 3 bases for V and 8 bases for J; bases not matched to a gene: 8. Per germline, CDR1 SGHRS and CDR2 YFSETQ.